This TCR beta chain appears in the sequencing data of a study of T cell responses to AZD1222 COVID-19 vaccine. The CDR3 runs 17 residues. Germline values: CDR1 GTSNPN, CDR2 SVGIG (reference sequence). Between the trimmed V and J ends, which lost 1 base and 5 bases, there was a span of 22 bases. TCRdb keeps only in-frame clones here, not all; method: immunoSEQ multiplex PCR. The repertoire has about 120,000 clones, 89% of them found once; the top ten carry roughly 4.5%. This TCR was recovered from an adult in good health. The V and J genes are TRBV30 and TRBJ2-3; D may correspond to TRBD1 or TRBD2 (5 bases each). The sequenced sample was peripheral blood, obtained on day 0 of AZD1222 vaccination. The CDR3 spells CAWSDSRGHRGRDTQYF. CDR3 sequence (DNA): TGTGCCTGGAGTGACTCCCGAGGACATCGTGGGAGAGATACGCAGTATTTT.